This T cell receptor (beta chain) emerged from a study of T cells in Graves' hyperthyroidism and ophthalmopathy. Amplification of TCR beta CDR3 regions used RNA as the template. Using the HTBI primer set, a first-round RT-PCR was run on the TCR CDR3. TCRdb reanalysed the multiplex PCR reads using MiXCR and keeps one entry per CDR3 protein. The repertoire holds about 480,000 distinct CDR3 sequences, with less than 25% as singletons. The study, taken as a whole, reports: Clonotypes that were expanded in thyroid above 0.001 mostly appeared in blood too.

V shed 0 bases and J shed 5 bases, with 12 bases lying between them. Germline V lookup: CDR1 SGHRS, CDR2 YFSETQ. This CDR3 is 14 amino acids long. A note on this clonotype: What it recognizes is unknown.

The V and J genes are TRBV5-1 and TRBJ2-7; weak D call: TRBD2 (5 bases). Input material: blood. The TCR sequence derives from a woman in her twenties or thirties with Graves' ophthalmopathy. DNA of the CDR3: TGCGCCAGCAGCTTGGCTAGCCAAATGAACGAGCAGTACTTC. It encodes CASSLASQMNEQYF.